A selection of T cell receptor beta chains follows, all from one sample in a study of blood T cell repertoires in COVID-19. Clones were read by immunoSEQ multiplex PCR, and TCRdb kept only the in-frame ones, dropping some. The sample lists about 160,000 clones, approximately 87% occurring once. Sequencing was done on a sample of peripheral blood. These receptors all come from a woman in her 70s with acute or convalescent COVID-19. Each CDR3 is given with its conserved first and last residue. The D gene is left open where the match is weak. The listing skips clone size in some rows; elsewhere it reads once, few, many or a size class.

cdr3_nt cdr3_aa clone_size j_call d_call v_call cdr3_length
TGTGCCAGCAGCAAGACAGGGAGCAATCAGCCCCAGCATTTT CASSKTGSNQPQHF - TRBJ1-5 TRBD1 TRBV7-2 14
TGCGCCAGCAGCCAAGATCCGGCTAGCGGGAGCGAGCAGTACTTC CASSQDPASGSEQYF few TRBJ2-7 TRBD2 TRBV4-3 15
TGTGCCAGCTCACCAGGGCAGTCAACTGGCCAGCCCCAGCATTTT CASSPGQSTGQPQHF - TRBJ1-5 - TRBV18 15
TGTGCCAGCAGCTTAGGTGGGCTTACCATATATTTT CASSLGGLTIYF - TRBJ1-3 - TRBV13 12
TGTGCCAGCAGCTTCCGGGACAGGGTCGCTTTCTTT CASSFRDRVAFF - TRBJ1-1 TRBD1 TRBV6-5 12
TGTGCCAGCAGCTTGGTTGGGTCCGGGAACACAGATACGCAGTATTTT CASSLVGSGNTDTQYF - TRBJ2-3 - TRBV5-6 16
TGTGCCAGCAGCTTAGTCACTGGTAACTATGGCTACACCTTC CASSLVTGNYGYTF once TRBJ1-2 - TRBV7-2 14
TGTGCCAGCTCACCATTACCCGAGAGCCAGGGGGAGCAGTACTTC CASSPLPESQGEQYF - TRBJ2-7 - TRBV18 15
TGTGCCAGCAGCTTGGTCCGAAACAGGGGCTATGGCTACACCTTC CASSLVRNRGYGYTF - TRBJ1-2 TRBD1 TRBV5-6 15
TGCGCCAGCAGCCAAGATTTTGGACAGGGTTTCAATCAGCCCCAGCATTTT CASSQDFGQGFNQPQHF once TRBJ1-5 TRBD1 TRBV4-1 17
TGTGCCAGCAGCCCACAAAGGGAGGGAAACACCATATATTTT CASSPQREGNTIYF once TRBJ1-3 - TRBV9 14
TGTGCCAGCAGTTTTAGGGACAGGACTTCCTACGAGCAGTACTTC CASSFRDRTSYEQYF few TRBJ2-7 TRBD1 TRBV27 15
TGTGCCAGCAGTCCGGGAAACTATGGCTACACCTTC CASSPGNYGYTF - TRBJ1-2 - TRBV12-3/TRBV12-4 12
TGCAGTGCTAGTTCCTGGGCGGGGCGGCTTGACACTGAAGCTTTCTTT CSASSWAGRLDTEAFF - TRBJ1-1 - TRBV20-1 16
TGTGCCAGCAGCTTTGGGGGCAACTACGAGCAGTACTTC CASSFGGNYEQYF - TRBJ2-7 - TRBV7-2 13
TGCGCCAGCAGCTTGGACCGTTCCGAGAATGAAAAACTGTTTTTT CASSLDRSENEKLFF - TRBJ1-4 - TRBV5-1 15
TGTGCCTGGAGCCCCGGGACTACTTACAATGAGCAGTTCTTC CAWSPGTTYNEQFF - TRBJ2-1 TRBD2 TRBV30 14
TGTGCCAGCAGCCCTACTACTAGCGGGAGGGCCCGCGAGCAGTACTTC CASSPTTSGRAREQYF once TRBJ2-7 TRBD2 TRBV6-2/TRBV6-3 16
TGTGCCAGCTCACCAAGGCTAGCGGGAAACTACAATGAGCAGTTCTTC CASSPRLAGNYNEQFF - TRBJ2-1 TRBD2 TRBV18 16
TGTGCCAGCAGCCAAGTTCAGGGGTGGTCACCCCTCCACTTT CASSQVQGWSPLHF - TRBJ1-6 - TRBV14 14
TGCAGTGCTAGTTCTCTTAGCGAGCGGGGCTACGAGCAGTACTTC CSASSLSERGYEQYF - TRBJ2-7 TRBD2 TRBV20-1 15
TGTGCCTGGAGTGGACCAGGGAATGGCAATCAGCCCCAGCATTTT CAWSGPGNGNQPQHF - TRBJ1-5 - TRBV30 15
TGTGCCAGCAGCCCGACCCAGGGGGGCGGCTACACCTTC CASSPTQGGGYTF - TRBJ1-2 TRBD1 TRBV9 13
TGTGCCAGCACTACACCACAGGGTTTCGAAAAACTGTTTTTT CASTTPQGFEKLFF - TRBJ1-4 - TRBV28 14
TGTGCCAGCAGTTGGGGACAGGTCTATGGCTACACCTTC CASSWGQVYGYTF - TRBJ1-2 TRBD1 TRBV28 13
TGTGCCAGCAGCGCGCCGGGACAGGGGGCACGGGAGCAGTTCTTC CASSAPGQGAREQFF - TRBJ2-1 TRBD1 TRBV4-2 15
TGCAGCGTTGTAAGGGGAACGGGGGGTCGCGAGCAGTTCTTC CSVVRGTGGREQFF - TRBJ2-1 TRBD2 TRBV29-1 14
TGTGCCAGCAGTGAATACGAAGTTCGGGATAAGGGCACTGAAGCTTTCTTT CASSEYEVRDKGTEAFF - TRBJ1-1 - TRBV6-1 17
TGTGCCAGCAGCATCGAACATAGCAATCAGCCCCAGCATTTT CASSIEHSNQPQHF - TRBJ1-5 - TRBV2 14
TGCGCCAGCCTAAACGGGACTAGGTTTTTTCCTACGAACACCGGGGAGCTGTTTTTT CASLNGTRFFPTNTGELFF - TRBJ2-2 TRBD2 TRBV10-1 19
TGTGCCAGCTCGCAACAAGGGGTTACCTATGGCTACACCTTC CASSQQGVTYGYTF - TRBJ1-2 - TRBV18 14
TGTGCCAGTAGGAACAGGGGCGGAGAGACCCAGTACTTC CASRNRGGETQYF - TRBJ2-5 TRBD1 TRBV19 13
TGTGCCTGGAGTGGGACAGGGTATGAGCAGTTCTTC CAWSGTGYEQFF - TRBJ2-1 TRBD1 TRBV30 12
TGTGCCAGCAGCACCGACGGACTAGCGGGAGCAAGCACAGATACGCAGTATTTT CASSTDGLAGASTDTQYF - TRBJ2-3 TRBD2 TRBV7-2 18
TGTGCCAGCAGCCGGGGACACTTGAACACTGAAGCTTTCTTT CASSRGHLNTEAFF - TRBJ1-1 - TRBV13 14
TGTGCCAGCAGCTCACAGGGTTTCTCTGGAAACACCATATATTTT CASSSQGFSGNTIYF - TRBJ1-3 - TRBV6-5 15
TGTGCCAGCAGCTTGGGTCAGGGCTCCACAGATACGCAGTATTTT CASSLGQGSTDTQYF - TRBJ2-3 - TRBV5-4 15
TGTGCCAGCAGTAAGAGACTAGCGGCACACAATGAGCAGTTCTTC CASSKRLAAHNEQFF - TRBJ2-1 TRBD2 TRBV28 15
TGTGCCAGCAGTAGCAGGGGTGGTTTATTGCAGTACTTC CASSSRGGLLQYF - TRBJ2-5 - TRBV25-1 13
TGTGCCAGCAGCTTAGGACGGGGACAGGGGTATGAAAAACTGTTTTTT CASSLGRGQGYEKLFF - TRBJ1-4 TRBD1 TRBV7-2 16
TGCGCCAGCAGCCCGGGAGCGGGAAATTCACCCCTCCACTTT CASSPGAGNSPLHF - TRBJ1-6 - TRBV5-1 14
TGTGCCAGCAGCTTAATCCGGGACAGCGTTGCCCCCTACGAGCAGTACTTC CASSLIRDSVAPYEQYF - TRBJ2-7 TRBD1 TRBV11-2 17
TGCGCCAGCAGCGAAAGCCCGAATCAGCCCCAGCATTTT CASSESPNQPQHF - TRBJ1-5 - TRBV5-1 13
TGTGCCAGCAGCCCCCACTGGGCGTCAGTTAGCAATCAGCCCCAGCATTTT CASSPHWASVSNQPQHF once TRBJ1-5 - TRBV27 17
TGTGCCAGCAGGACAGGGAGTAGCAATCAGCCCCAGCATTTT CASRTGSSNQPQHF once TRBJ1-5 TRBD1 TRBV2 14
TGTGCCAGCAGCAACAGGGGGCGGGGGACCGGGGAGCTGTTTTTT CASSNRGRGTGELFF - TRBJ2-2 TRBD1 TRBV6-2/TRBV6-3 15
TGTGCCATCATCCTCCCGGGACAGCCCAAGACCCAGTACTTC CAIILPGQPKTQYF - TRBJ2-5 TRBD1 TRBV10-3 14
TGTGCCACCAGCGCCCGTACAGGGAACACCGGGGAGCTGTTTTTT CATSARTGNTGELFF - TRBJ2-2 - TRBV15 15
TGTGCCAGCAGCTCCATCCCCCAAGAGACCCAGTACTTC CASSSIPQETQYF - TRBJ2-5 - TRBV7-2 13
TGTGCCAGCAGCTCTACTAGCGGGATCTACAATGAGCAGTTCTTC CASSSTSGIYNEQFF - TRBJ2-1 TRBD2 TRBV9 15
TGTGCCAGCAGTCGGGACAGGGGTTCAACTAATGAAAAACTGTTTTTT CASSRDRGSTNEKLFF few TRBJ1-4 TRBD1 TRBV2 16
TGTGCCAGCTCGTATAGACAGGGGGCCCTCAATGAGCAGTTCTTC CASSYRQGALNEQFF - TRBJ2-1 TRBD1 TRBV18 15